This TCR beta chain was obtained from a study of CD8+CD57+ T cells in acquired aplastic anemia. The V gene's germline CDR1 is KGHDR and CDR2 SFDVKD. The CDR3 is made up of 15 amino acids. With 4 bases removed from V and 4 bases from J, the gap between germline ends came to 15 bases. CD8+CD57+ cell expansion had been shown by flow cytometry in patients chosen for sequencing. None of the patients had been given any therapy when their blood was sampled. Study-wide points: The CD8+ Simpson's diversity of patients and controls was not significantly different.

TCR beta VDJ and CDR3 were profiled, and genomic DNA was the template. In TCRdb, the reads were re-called with MiXCR into one record per CDR3 protein. The sample lists over 150,000 distinct CDR3 sequences; about three fifths were seen once. A remark on this clonotype: As yet, its antigen is unknown.

The source material was sorted CD4+, CD8+, or CD8+CD57+ T cells (not recorded which) from PBMCs. The chain combines TRBV24-1 with TRBJ2-5; D might be TRBD1 (6 bases). The TCR sequence derives from a human donor with aplastic anemia. CDR3 region: CATSDWDTTGETQYF. The DNA of the CDR3 is TGTGCCACCAGTGACTGGGACACCACGGGAGAGACCCAGTACTTC.